The 5 T cell receptor beta chains in this list originate from one sample, sequenced in a study of CD8+CD57+ T cells in acquired aplastic anemia. Genomic DNA constituted the template upon which TCR beta VDJ and CDR3 profiling was performed. Via MiXCR, TCRdb re-called the reads, giving one row per CDR3 protein. The data show over 150,000 distinct CDR3 sequences, less than 60% seen once. Patients selected for sequencing had displayed CD8+CD57+ cell expansion by flow cytometry. The sample taken for sequencing was sorted CD4+, CD8+, or CD8+CD57+ T cells (not recorded which) from PBMCs. The receptor source for this set is a human donor with aplastic anemia.

Turning to this clonotype: A much larger clone lies a single base off, so this may be a read error. This chain joins TRBV6-5 and TRBJ2-1; D gene ambiguous. The V and J ends lost 2 bases and 8 bases respectively, with 4 bases between them. Germline V lookup: CDR1 MNHEY, CDR2 SVGAGI. CDR3 length equals 11 residues. The CDR3 bases are TGTGCCAGCAGTTACATTGATGAGCAGTTCTTC. Protein: CASSYIDEQFF.

Written as DNA, the CDR3 is TGCAGTGCTAGAGATAGCGCAGGGTGGAACACTGAAGCTTTCTTT. Amino acids: CSARDSAGWNTEAFF. The chain is built from TRBV20-1 and TRBJ1-1, with D tentatively TRBD1 (5 bases). The CDR3 runs to 15 residues. Germline loops: CDR1 DFQATT, CDR2 SNEGSKA (reference sequence). V was trimmed by 0 bases and J by 1 base, leaving 12 bases between them.

This clonotype appeared a single time. The chain employs TRBV19 and TRBJ2-7; either TRBD1 or TRBD2 may fit D (6 bases each). The CDR3 consists of 13 residues. V was pared by 10 bases and J by 5 bases, with 18 bases between. Germline V CDR1 and CDR2: LNHDA, SQIVND (reference sequence). CDR3 amino acids: CATSLGGEDEQYF. In DNA, the CDR3 is TGTGCCACCTCCCTGGGGGGCGAAGACGAGCAGTACTTC.

This chain links TRBV10-3 with TRBJ2-3; a weak D match, TRBD2 (6 bases). The CDR3 spans 13 residues. The germline V gene has CDR1 ENHRY and CDR2 SYGVKD. Trimming took 4 bases from V and 4 from J, leaving 9 bases between them. CDR3 coding DNA: TGTGCCATCAGTGGACTAGAGGCAGATACGCAGTATTTT. As protein: CAISGLEADTQYF.

This clonotype was recorded at least ten times. In DNA, the CDR3 is TGTGCCAGCAGCTTAGCTACGGCTAGAGGCGAGCAGTTCTTC. Translating it yields CASSLATARGEQFF. This chain joins TRBV7-6 and TRBJ2-1, with D uncertain. The germline gives CDR1 SGHVS, CDR2 FNYEAQ. V shed 0 bases and J shed 10 bases, with 13 bases lying between them. This CDR3 is built from 14 residues.